These 15 T cell receptor beta chains share one sample of origin, sequenced in a study of blood T cell repertoires in COVID-19. Sequencing was performed with immunoSEQ multiplex PCR; in TCRdb, only in-frame clones are kept and a portion is missing. The sample records 350,000 or so clones, nearly 90% being singletons. The source material was peripheral blood. The receptors originated from a young man with active or convalescent COVID-19.

This chain links TRBV6-5 with TRBJ1-2, with TRBD1 matching 9 bases. From germline, CDR1 is MNHEY and CDR2 SVGAGI. The CDR3 is 16 amino acids. The V gene end was trimmed by 2 bases and the J gene end by 4 bases; junction bases not matched to a gene: 8. This CDR3 reads CASSYPPDRGGYGYTF. The CDR3 coding sequence is TGTGCCAGCAGTTACCCCCCGGACAGGGGAGGCTATGGCTACACCTTC.

The V call is TRBV29-1, the J call TRBJ1-4, with D tentatively TRBD1 (5 bases). The V gene lost 4 bases and the J gene lost 3 bases, with 9 bases spanning the gap. Germline lookup yields CDR1 SQVTM and CDR2 ANQGSEA. The CDR3 length is 13 residues. The CDR3 DNA reads as TGCAGCGTTGCGGCAGGGTCTAATGAAAAACTGTTTTTT. The encoded protein is CSVAAGSNEKLFF.

V gene TRBV5-6 combines with J gene TRBJ2-5; D is unclear. V dropped 0 bases and J dropped 2 bases, with 11 bases sitting between them. CDR3 length: 15 residues. CDR1 is SGHDT, CDR2 YYEEEE, per germline. For the CDR3, the DNA is TGTGCCAGCAGCTTGGCTTCTGTCAGTCAAGAGACCCAGTACTTC. It encodes CASSLASVSQETQYF. Full variable domain (missing parts from reference TRBV5-6 and TRBJ2-5): DAGVTQSPTHLIKTRGQQVTLRCSPKSGHDTVSWYQQALGQGPQFIFQYYEEEERQRGNFPDRFSGHQFPNYSSELNVNALLLGDSALYLCASSLASVSQETQYFGPGTRLLVL.

The chain combines TRBV6-5 with TRBJ2-1; 11 bases fit TRBD2. The length of the CDR3 is 15 residues. Germline CDR1 reads MNHEY; CDR2 reads SVGAGI. V dropped 7 bases and J dropped 5; count of bases not matched to a gene: 7. The CDR3 spells CASKRSGGDNNEQFF. CDR3 DNA: TGTGCCAGCAAACGTAGCGGGGGGGACAACAATGAGCAGTTCTTC.

The rearrangement links TRBV9 to TRBJ2-1; 7 bases map to TRBD2. CDR1 is SGDLS, CDR2 YYNGEE, per germline. This CDR3 region has 13 residues. Trimming at V came to 7 bases and at J to 0 bases, leaving 1 base not matched to a gene. The CDR3, as DNA: TGTGCCAGCGGCGGGAGCTCCTACAATGAGCAGTTCTTC. Its translation: CASGGSSYNEQFF.

The chain combines TRBV7-9 with TRBJ1-4, with D uncertain. Trimming pared 7 bases from V and 1 base from J, leaving 10 bases between. The CDR3 is 14 residues long. In germline, CDR1 is SEHNR, CDR2 FQNEAQ (reference sequence). The CDR3 DNA is TGTGCCAGCACGTCCACAGTAACTAATGAAAAACTGTTTTTT. This codes for CASTSTVTNEKLFF.

V usage is TRBV4-2 and J usage is TRBJ1-2; 8 bases fit TRBD1. The germline V gene encodes CDR1 LGHNA and CDR2 YNFKEQ. This CDR3 is built from 16 residues. V lost 4 bases and J lost 1; bases outside the gene matches: 8. The CDR3 nucleotides are TGTGCCAGCAGCCTCGGGATGGGACAGGATAACTATGGCTACACCTTC. Translating it yields CASSLGMGQDNYGYTF.

This rearrangement joins TRBV4-1 to TRBJ1-2; no clear D gene. Per the germline V gene, CDR1 is MGHRA and CDR2 is YSYEKL. The CDR3 extends over 17 amino acids. V lost 3 bases, J lost 5 bases, and 22 bases lay in between. CDR3 sequence: CASSQWILRGVGYGYTF. CDR3 nucleotides: TGCGCCAGCAGCCAGTGGATTTTACGGGGAGTTGGGTATGGCTACACCTTC.

The chain couples TRBV6-5 to TRBJ2-5; TRBD1 matches 8 bases. The germline gives CDR1 MNHEY, CDR2 SVGAGI. The V segment lost 6 bases and the J segment 1 base; nucleotides outside the gene matches: 4. The CDR3 is 14 residues long. The CDR3 DNA follows: TGTGCCAGCAGACCCGGGACAGGCCAAGAGACCCAGTACTTC. Amino acid sequence: CASRPGTGQETQYF.

This chain links TRBV1 with TRBJ1-1. TRBV1 is given as a pseudogene. The CDR3 has 18 amino acids. CDR3: CTSSQEEPGGLGPLAAFF. CDR3 coding DNA: TGCACCAGCAGCCAAGAGGAGCCGGGAGGCCTCGGCCCATTAGCGGCTTTCTTT.

The chain couples TRBV9 to TRBJ2-1, with TRBD2 matching 8 bases. This CDR3 region has 17 residues. The ends lost 0 bases at V and 4 bases at J; junction bases unmatched: 9. The V gene's germline CDR1 is SGDLS and CDR2 YYNGEE. The CDR3 spells CASSVDDSGAEYNEQFF. The CDR3 region has the DNA TGTGCCAGCAGCGTAGACGATAGCGGGGCCGAGTACAATGAGCAGTTCTTC.

The chain carries TRBV11-3 and TRBJ2-5, with 7 bases aligning to TRBD1. Germline V gene data show CDR1 as SGHNT and CDR2 as YENEEA. This CDR3 comprises 14 residues. V was pared by 1 base and J by 4 bases, with 3 bases of the junction left unmatched. As DNA, the CDR3 is TGTGCCAGCAGCTTAGGGGGACAGTCAGAGACCCAGTACTTC. This gives the protein CASSLGGQSETQYF.

CDR3 bases: TGCGCCAGCAGCTTAAGCGCAGGGTTCCAGCCCCAGCATTTT. Translating gives CASSLSAGFQPQHF. The chain uses TRBV5-1 and TRBJ1-5; TRBD1 is a possible D gene (5 bases). CDR3 length: 14 residues. Germline V gene data show CDR1 as SGHRS and CDR2 as YFSETQ. V was shortened by 2 bases and J by 7 bases, with 13 bases between the two germline ends.

The chain combines TRBV11-1 with TRBJ2-2; D ambiguous. Looked up from germline, CDR1 is SGHAT and CDR2 is FQDESV (reference sequence). CDR3 length equals 15 residues. Trimming shortened V by 2 bases and J by 1 base, and 8 bases separated the two germline ends. Written as DNA, the CDR3 is TGTGCCAGCAGCTTACGTCCAGGGAACACCGGGGAGCTGTTTTTT. This gives the protein CASSLRPGNTGELFF.

This chain links TRBV7-2 with TRBJ1-1; D uncertain. In germline, CDR1 is SGHTA, CDR2 FQGNSA. Trimming took off 0 bases at V and 2 bases at J, with 10 bases between the two ends. This CDR3 contains 15 residues. CDR3 DNA sequence: TGTGCCAGCAGCTTAGCGCCCGGGTTTAACACTGAAGCTTTCTTT. Amino acids: CASSLAPGFNTEAFF.